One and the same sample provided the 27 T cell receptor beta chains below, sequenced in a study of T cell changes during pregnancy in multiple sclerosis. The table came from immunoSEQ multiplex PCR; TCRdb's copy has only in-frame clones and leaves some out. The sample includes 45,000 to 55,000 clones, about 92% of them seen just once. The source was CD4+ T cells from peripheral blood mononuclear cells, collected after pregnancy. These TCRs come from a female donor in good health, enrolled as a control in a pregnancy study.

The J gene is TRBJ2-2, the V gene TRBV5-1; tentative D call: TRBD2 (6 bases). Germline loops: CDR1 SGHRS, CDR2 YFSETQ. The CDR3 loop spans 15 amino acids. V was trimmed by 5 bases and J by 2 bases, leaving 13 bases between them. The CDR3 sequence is CASRGDSGNTGELFF. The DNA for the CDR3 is TGCGCCAGCAGAGGAGATAGCGGAAACACCGGGGAGCTGTTTTTT.

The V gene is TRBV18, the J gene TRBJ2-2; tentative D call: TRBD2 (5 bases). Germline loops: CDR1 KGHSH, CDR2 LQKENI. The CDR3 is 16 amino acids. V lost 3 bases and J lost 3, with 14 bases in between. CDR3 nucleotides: TGTGCCAGCTCACCTATTACCGGGGTCGACACCGGGGAGCTGTTTTTT. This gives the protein CASSPITGVDTGELFF.

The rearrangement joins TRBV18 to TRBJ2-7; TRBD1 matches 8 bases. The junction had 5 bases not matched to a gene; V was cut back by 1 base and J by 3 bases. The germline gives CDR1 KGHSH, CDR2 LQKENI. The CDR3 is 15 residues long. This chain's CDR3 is CASSPLGQGNYEQYF. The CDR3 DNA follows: TGTGCCAGCTCACCACTTGGACAGGGAAACTACGAGCAGTACTTC.

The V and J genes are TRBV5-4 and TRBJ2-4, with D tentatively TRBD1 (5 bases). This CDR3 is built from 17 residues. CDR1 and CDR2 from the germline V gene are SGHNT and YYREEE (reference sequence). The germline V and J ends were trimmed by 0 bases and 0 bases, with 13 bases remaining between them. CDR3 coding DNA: TGTGCCAGCAGCTTGGGTGGGGCTGGCGTAGCCAAAAACATTCAGTACTTC. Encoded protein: CASSLGGAGVAKNIQYF.

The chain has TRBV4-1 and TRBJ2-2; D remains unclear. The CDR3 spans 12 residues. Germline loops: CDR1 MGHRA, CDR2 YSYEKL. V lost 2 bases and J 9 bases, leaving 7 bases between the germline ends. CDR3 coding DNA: TGCGCCAGCAGCCAAATGGCCCGGGAGCTGTTTTTT. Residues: CASSQMARELFF.

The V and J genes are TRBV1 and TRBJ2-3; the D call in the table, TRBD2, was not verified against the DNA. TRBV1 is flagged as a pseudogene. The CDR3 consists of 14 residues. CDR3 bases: TGCACACGGTCTAGCGGGAGCTGCACAGATACGCAGTATTTT. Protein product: CTRSSGSCTDTQYF.

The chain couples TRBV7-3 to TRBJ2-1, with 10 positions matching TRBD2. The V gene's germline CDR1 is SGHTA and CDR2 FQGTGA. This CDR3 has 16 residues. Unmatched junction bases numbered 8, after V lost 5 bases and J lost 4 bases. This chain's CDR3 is CASSLLAGGRYNEQFF. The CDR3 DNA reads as TGTGCCAGCAGCCTATTAGCGGGGGGCCGTTACAATGAGCAGTTCTTC.

CDR3 nucleotides: TGCGCCAGCAGCCAAGGGGACAGGGGGCGAGATACGCAGTATTTT. It codes for CASSQGDRGRDTQYF. V is TRBV4-1 and J is TRBJ2-3; 12 bases map to TRBD1. V trimming: 1 base; J trimming: 5 bases; junction bases outside the gene matches: 1. CDR1 MGHRA and CDR2 YSYEKL come from the germline V gene. The CDR3 is 15 amino acids.

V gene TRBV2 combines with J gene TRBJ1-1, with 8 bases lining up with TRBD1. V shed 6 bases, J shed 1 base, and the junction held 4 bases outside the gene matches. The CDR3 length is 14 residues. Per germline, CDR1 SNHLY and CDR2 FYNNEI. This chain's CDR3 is CASRATGENTEAFF. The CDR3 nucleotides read TGTGCCAGCAGGGCGACAGGGGAGAACACTGAAGCTTTCTTT.

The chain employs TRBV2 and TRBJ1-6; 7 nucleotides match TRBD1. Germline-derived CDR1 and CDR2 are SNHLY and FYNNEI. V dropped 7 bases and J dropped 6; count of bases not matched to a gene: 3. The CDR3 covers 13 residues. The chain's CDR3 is CASTGTANSPLHF. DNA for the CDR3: TGTGCCAGCACTGGGACAGCTAATTCACCCCTCCACTTT.

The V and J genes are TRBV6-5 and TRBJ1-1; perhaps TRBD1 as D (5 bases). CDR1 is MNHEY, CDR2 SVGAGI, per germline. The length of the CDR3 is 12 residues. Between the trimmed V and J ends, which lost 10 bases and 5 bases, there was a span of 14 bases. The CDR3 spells CATYGGWTEAFF. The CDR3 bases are TGTGCCACCTACGGGGGATGGACTGAAGCTTTCTTT.

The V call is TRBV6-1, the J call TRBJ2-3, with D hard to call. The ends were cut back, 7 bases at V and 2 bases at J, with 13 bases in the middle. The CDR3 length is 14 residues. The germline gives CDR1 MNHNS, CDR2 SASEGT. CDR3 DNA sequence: TGTGCCAGCACCGATAGCCTCGACACAGATACGCAGTATTTT. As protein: CASTDSLDTDTQYF.

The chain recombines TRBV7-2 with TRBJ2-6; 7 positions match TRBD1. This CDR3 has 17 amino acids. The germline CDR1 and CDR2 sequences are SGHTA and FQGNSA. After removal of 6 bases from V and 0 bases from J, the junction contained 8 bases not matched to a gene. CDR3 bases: TGTGCCAGCAGGTCTCCGGGACAGAACTCTGGGGCCAACGTCCTGACTTTC. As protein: CASRSPGQNSGANVLTF.

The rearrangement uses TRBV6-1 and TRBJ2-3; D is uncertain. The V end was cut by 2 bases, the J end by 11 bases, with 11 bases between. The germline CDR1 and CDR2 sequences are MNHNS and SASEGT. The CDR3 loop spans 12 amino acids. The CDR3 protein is CASSEPLGLQYF. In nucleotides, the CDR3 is TGTGCCAGCAGTGAACCCCTGGGCCTGCAGTATTTT.

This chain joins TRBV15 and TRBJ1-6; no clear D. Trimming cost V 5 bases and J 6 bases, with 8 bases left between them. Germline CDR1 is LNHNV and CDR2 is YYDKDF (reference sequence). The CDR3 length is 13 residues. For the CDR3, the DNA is TGTGCCACCAGCCAACAGACTAATTCACCCCTCCACTTT. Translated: CATSQQTNSPLHF.

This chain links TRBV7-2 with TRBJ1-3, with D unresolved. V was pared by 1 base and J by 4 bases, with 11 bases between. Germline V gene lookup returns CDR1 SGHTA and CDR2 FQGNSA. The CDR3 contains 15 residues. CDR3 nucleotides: TGTGCCAGCAGCTTAGGGTCGGTCGTGGGAAACACCATATATTTT. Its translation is CASSLGSVVGNTIYF.

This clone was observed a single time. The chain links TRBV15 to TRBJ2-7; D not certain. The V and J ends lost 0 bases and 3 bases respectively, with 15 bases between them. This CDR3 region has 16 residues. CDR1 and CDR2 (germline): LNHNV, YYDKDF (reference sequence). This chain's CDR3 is CATSRDTGRSLYEQYF. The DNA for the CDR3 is TGTGCCACCAGCAGAGATACCGGCAGGTCCCTCTACGAGCAGTACTTC.

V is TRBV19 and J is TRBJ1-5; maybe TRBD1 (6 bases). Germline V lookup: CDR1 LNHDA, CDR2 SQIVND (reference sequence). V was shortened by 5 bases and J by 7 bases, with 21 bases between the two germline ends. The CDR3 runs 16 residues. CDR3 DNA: TGTGCCAGTAGTGCCCGGGACACTTCGGGTTGGCAGCCCCAGCATTTT. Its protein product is CASSARDTSGWQPQHF.

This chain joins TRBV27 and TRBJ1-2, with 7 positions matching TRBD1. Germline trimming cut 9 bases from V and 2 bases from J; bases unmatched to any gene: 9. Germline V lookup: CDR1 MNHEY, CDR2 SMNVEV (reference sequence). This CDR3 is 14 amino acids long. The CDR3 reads CASCPTGMNYGYTF. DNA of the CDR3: TGTGCCAGTTGCCCGACAGGGATGAACTATGGCTACACCTTC.

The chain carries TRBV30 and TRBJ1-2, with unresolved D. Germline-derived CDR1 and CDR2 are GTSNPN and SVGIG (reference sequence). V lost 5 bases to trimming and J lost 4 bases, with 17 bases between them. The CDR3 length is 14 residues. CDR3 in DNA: TGTGCCTGGGGTACCCGGGTAACGGGCTATGGCTACACCTTC. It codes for CAWGTRVTGYGYTF. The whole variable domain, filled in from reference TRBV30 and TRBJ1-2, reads SQTIHQWPATLVQPVGSPLSLECTVEGTSNPNLYWYRQAAGRGLQLLFYSVGIGQISSEVPQNLSASRPQDRQFILSSKKLLLSDSGFYLCAWGTRVTGYGYTFGSGTRLTVV.

This CDR3 reads CASSNRGRNGYTF. Here the CDR3 DNA reads TGTGCCAGTAGTAACAGGGGGCGGAATGGCTACACCTTC. The rearrangement joins TRBV19 to TRBJ1-2; 9 bases fit TRBD1. The V segment lost 4 bases and the J segment 6 bases; nucleotides outside the gene matches: 3. The CDR3 covers 13 residues. Germline values: CDR1 LNHDA, CDR2 SQIVND (reference sequence). Full variable domain (missing parts from reference TRBV19 and TRBJ1-2): DGGITQSPKYLFRKEGQNVTLSCEQNLNHDAMYWYRQDPGQGLRLIYYSQIVNDFQKGDIAEGYSVSREKKESFPLTVTSAQKNPTAFYLCASSNRGRNGYTFGSGTRLTVV.

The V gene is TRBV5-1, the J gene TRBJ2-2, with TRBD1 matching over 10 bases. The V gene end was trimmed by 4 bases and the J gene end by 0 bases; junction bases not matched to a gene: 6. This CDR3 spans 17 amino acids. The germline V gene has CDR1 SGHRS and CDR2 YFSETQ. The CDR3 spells CASSGFGTGANTGELFF. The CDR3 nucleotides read TGCGCCAGCAGCGGATTTGGGACAGGGGCGAACACCGGGGAGCTGTTTTTT.

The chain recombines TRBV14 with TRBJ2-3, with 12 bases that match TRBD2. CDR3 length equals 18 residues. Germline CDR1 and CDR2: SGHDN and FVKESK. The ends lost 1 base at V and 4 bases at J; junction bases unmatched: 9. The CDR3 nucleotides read TGTGCCAGCAGCCAAGTGCTACTAGCGGGGGGCCGGGCAGATACGCAGTATTTT. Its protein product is CASSQVLLAGGRADTQYF.

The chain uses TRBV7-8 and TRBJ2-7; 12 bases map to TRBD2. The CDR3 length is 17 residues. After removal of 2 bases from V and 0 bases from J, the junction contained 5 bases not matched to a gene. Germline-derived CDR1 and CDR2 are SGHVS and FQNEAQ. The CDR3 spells CASSLTSGGYTSYEQYF. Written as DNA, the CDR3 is TGTGCCAGCAGCTTAACTAGCGGGGGGTATACCTCCTACGAGCAGTACTTC.

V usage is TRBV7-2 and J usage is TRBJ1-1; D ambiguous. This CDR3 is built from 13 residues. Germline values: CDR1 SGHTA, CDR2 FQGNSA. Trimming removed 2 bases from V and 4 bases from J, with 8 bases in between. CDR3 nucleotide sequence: TGTGCCAGCAGCTTAAAAGCGGCCACTGAAGCTTTCTTT. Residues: CASSLKAATEAFF.

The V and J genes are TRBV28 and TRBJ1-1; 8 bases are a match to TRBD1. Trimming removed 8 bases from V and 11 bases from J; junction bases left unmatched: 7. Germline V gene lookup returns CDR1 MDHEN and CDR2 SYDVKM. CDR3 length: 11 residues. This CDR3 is CASSRTGNAFF. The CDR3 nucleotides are TGTGCCAGCTCGCGGACAGGGAATGCTTTCTTT.

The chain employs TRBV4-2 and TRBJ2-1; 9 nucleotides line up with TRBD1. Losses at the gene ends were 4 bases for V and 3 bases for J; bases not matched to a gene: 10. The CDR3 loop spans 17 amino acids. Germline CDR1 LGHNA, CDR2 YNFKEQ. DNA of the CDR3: TGTGCCAGCAGCCCCTTGGGACAGGGACAGAGCTACAATGAGCAGTTCTTC. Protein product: CASSPLGQGQSYNEQFF.